The entry below describes one TCR beta chain. These data are taken from a study of blood T cell repertoires in COVID-19. In the study overall: Samples representing acute and convalescent COVID-19 were sourced from the United States, Italy and Spain. The cDNA or gDNA used as material had been derived from T cells, B-cell-depleted T cells, or PBMCs.

J gave up 3 bases and V 10 bases, and 5 bases lay outside the gene matches. The CDR3 sequence is 13 residues long. Original data processing: Amplifying reference gene primers gave estimates of nucleated cell counts. Only in-frame clones appear in the TCRdb table, and some are missing; sequencing was by immunoSEQ multiplex PCR. V, J and clone size are taken as reported in that table, and D and trimming were inferred from the DNA itself. The sample has under 35,000 clones, over 75% seen once; the top ten hold around 40%. The rearrangement uses TRBV12-3 or TRBV12-4 and TRBJ2-2; 7 bases match TRBD1. The sample comprised peripheral blood. The TCR was taken from a human donor in a cohort sampled during active COVID-19. This CDR3 reads CATHRGHTGELFF. The CDR3 DNA reads as TGTGCCACGCACAGGGGACACACCGGGGAGCTGTTTTTT.